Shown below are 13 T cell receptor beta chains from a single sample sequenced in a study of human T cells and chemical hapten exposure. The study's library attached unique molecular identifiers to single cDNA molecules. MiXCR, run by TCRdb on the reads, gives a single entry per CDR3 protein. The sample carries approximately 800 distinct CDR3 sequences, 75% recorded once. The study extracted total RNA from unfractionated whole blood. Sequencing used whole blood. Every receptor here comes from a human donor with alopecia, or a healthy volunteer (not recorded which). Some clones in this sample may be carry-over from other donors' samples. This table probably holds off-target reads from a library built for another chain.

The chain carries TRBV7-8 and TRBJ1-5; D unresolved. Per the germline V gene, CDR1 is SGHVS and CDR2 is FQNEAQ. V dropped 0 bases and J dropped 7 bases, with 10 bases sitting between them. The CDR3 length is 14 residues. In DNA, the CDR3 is TGTGCCAGCAGCTTAGCGGGCCTGTCCCAGCCCCAGCATTTT. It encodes CASSLAGLSQPQHF.

CDR3 sequence: CASSRDRPDTQYF. CDR3 bases: TGTGCCAGCAGTCGAGACAGACCAGATACGCAGTATTTT. The chain combines TRBV12-3 or TRBV12-4 with TRBJ2-3, with a tentative D call TRBD1 (5 bases). The V end was cut by 5 bases, the J end by 4 bases, with 10 bases between. CDR3 length: 13 amino acids.

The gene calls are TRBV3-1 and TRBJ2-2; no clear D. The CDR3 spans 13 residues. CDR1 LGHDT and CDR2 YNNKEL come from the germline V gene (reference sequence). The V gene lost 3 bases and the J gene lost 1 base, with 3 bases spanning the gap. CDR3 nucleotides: TGTGCCAGCAGCCATAGGAACACCGGGGAGCTGTTTTTT. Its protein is CASSHRNTGELFF.

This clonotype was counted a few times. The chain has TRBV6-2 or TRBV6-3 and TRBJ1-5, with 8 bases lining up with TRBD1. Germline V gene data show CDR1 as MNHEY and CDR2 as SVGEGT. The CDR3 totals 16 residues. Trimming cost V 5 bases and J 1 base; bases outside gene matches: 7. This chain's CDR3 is CASSHRDRISNQPQHF. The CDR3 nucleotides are TGTGCCAGCAGTCACAGGGACAGGATAAGCAATCAGCCCCAGCATTTT.

CDR3 coding DNA: TGTGCCAGCAGTCTGGGACCTAACTATGGCTACACCTTC. Translating it yields CASSLGPNYGYTF. The rearrangement uses TRBV27 and TRBJ1-2; possible D gene TRBD1, 5 bases. Trimming left V 5 bases short and J 0 bases short, with 7 bases between. CDR1 is MNHEY and CDR2 is SMNVEV in the germline V gene (reference sequence). The CDR3 length is 13 residues.

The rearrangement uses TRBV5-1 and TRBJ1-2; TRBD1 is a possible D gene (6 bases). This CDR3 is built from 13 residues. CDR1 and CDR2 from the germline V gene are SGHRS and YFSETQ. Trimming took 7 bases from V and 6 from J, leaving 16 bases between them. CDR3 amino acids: CASGLTGLDGYTF. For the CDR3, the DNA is TGCGCCAGCGGCCTGACAGGTTTGGATGGCTACACCTTC.

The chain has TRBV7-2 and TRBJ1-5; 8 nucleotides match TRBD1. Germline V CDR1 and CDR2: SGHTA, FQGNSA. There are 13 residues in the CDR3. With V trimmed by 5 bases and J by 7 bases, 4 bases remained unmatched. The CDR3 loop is CASSLQGDQPQHF. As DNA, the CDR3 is TGTGCCAGCAGCCTACAGGGGGACCAGCCCCAGCATTTT.

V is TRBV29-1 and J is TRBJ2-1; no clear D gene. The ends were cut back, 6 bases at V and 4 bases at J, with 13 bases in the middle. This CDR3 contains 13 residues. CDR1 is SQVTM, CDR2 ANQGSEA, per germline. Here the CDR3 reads CSVRSTEYNEQFF. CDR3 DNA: TGCAGCGTCCGGTCCACAGAATACAATGAGCAGTTCTTC.

DNA for the CDR3: TGTGCCAGCAGTTACGCCGCCCGAAACCCTTACGAGCAGTACTTC. Residues: CASSYAARNPYEQYF. The gene calls are TRBV6-2 or TRBV6-3 and TRBJ2-7; no reliable D call. Per germline, CDR1 MNHEY and CDR2 SVGEGT. The V end was cut by 2 bases, the J end by 4 bases, with 15 bases between. This CDR3 is built from 15 residues.

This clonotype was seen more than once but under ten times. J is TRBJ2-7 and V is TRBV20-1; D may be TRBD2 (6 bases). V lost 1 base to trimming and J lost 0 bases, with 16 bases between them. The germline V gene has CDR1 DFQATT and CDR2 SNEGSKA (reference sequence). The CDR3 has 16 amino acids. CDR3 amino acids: CSARVAAGDFSYEQYF. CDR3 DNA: TGCAGTGCTAGAGTGGCAGCGGGCGACTTCTCCTACGAGCAGTACTTC.

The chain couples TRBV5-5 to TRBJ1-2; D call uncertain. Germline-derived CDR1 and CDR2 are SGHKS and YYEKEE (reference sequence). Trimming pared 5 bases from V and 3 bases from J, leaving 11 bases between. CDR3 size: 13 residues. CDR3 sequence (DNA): TGTGCCAGCAGTCTTTGGGCCGACTATGGCTACACCTTC. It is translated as CASSLWADYGYTF.

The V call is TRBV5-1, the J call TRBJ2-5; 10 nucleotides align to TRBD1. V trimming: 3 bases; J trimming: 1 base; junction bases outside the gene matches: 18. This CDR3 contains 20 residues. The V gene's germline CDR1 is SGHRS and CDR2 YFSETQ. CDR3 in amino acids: CASSSLRDRGKEWPQETQYF. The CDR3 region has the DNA TGCGCCAGCAGCTCCCTAAGGGACAGGGGAAAGGAATGGCCCCAAGAGACCCAGTACTTC.

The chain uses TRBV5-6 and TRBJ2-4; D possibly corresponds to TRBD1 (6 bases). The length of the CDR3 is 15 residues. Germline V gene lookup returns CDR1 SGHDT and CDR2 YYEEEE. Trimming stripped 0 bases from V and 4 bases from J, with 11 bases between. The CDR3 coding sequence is TGTGCCAGCAGCTTGGAGCAGGGGAAAAAAAACATTCAGTACTTC. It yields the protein CASSLEQGKKNIQYF. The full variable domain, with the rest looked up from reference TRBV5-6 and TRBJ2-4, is DAGVTQSPTHLIKTRGQQVTLRCSPKSGHDTVSWYQQALGQGPQFIFQYYEEEERQRGNFPDRFSGHQFPNYSSELNVNALLLGDSALYLCASSLEQGKKNIQYFGAGTRLSVL.